These 24 T cell receptor beta chains were all obtained from the same sample, sequenced in a study of cytomegalovirus exposure and HLA in healthy donors. PCR primers comprised 60 Vbeta and 13 Jbeta primers. Here immunoSEQ multiplex PCR was the method, and the copy in TCRdb shows in-frame clones only, minus some. The repertoire holds 150,000 to 200,000 clones, roughly 80% seen once, with roughly 5% in the top ten. Sequencing was carried out using PBMCs. These receptors came from a middle-aged man in good health and CMV-seronegative.

The J gene is TRBJ2-5, the V gene TRBV6-1, with a tentative D call TRBD1 (6 bases). The CDR3 is made up of 14 amino acids. Germline loops: CDR1 MNHNS, CDR2 SASEGT. Between the trimmed V and J ends, which lost 6 bases and 0 bases, there was a span of 11 bases. Here the CDR3 reads CASSEGVYQETQYF. The CDR3 coding sequence is TGTGCCAGCAGCGAGGGGGTATACCAAGAGACCCAGTACTTC.

The rearrangement uses TRBV6-6 and TRBJ2-2; TRBD2 aligns across 12 bases. Germline values: CDR1 MNHNY, CDR2 SVGAGI (reference sequence). The J segment lost 6 bases and the V segment lost 5 bases, leaving 4 bases of the junction unmatched. The CDR3 length is 15 residues. Here the CDR3 reads CASSPRTSGAGELFF. As DNA, the CDR3 is TGTGCCAGCAGTCCTAGGACTAGCGGGGCCGGGGAGCTGTTTTTT.

V usage is TRBV7-3 and J usage is TRBJ1-2, with D maybe TRBD1 (6 bases). Trimming cost V 0 bases and J 8 bases, with 10 bases left between them. Per germline, CDR1 SGHTA and CDR2 FQGTGA. CDR3 length equals 13 residues. The DNA of the CDR3 is TGTGCCAGCAGCTTAACGGGGGGGCACGGCTACACCTTC. This codes for CASSLTGGHGYTF. Full variable domain (outside the CDR3, taken from reference TRBV7-3 and TRBJ1-2): GAGVSQTPSNKVTEKGKYVELRCDPISGHTALYWYRQSLGQGPEFLIYFQGTGAADDSGLPNDRFFAVRPEGSVSTLKIQRTERGDSAVYLCASSLTGGHGYTFGSGTRLTVV.

This chain connects TRBV29-1 to TRBJ2-1; 10 bases line up with TRBD2. With V trimmed by 0 bases and J by 1 base, 9 bases remained unmatched. This CDR3 comprises 18 residues. The germline V gene encodes CDR1 SQVTM and CDR2 ANQGSEA. The CDR3 DNA sequence: TGCAGCGTTGAAGATCTGGGACTAGCGAAAAAGTCCTACAATGAGCAGTTCTTC. This codes for CSVEDLGLAKKSYNEQFF.

The chain links TRBV6-5 to TRBJ2-3; weak D call: TRBD2 (5 bases). Trimming stripped 5 bases from V and 4 bases from J, with 10 bases between. CDR3 length: 13 residues. Germline V gene lookup returns CDR1 MNHEY and CDR2 SVGAGI. The CDR3 DNA reads TGTGCCAGCAGTCCGGCGGGTGCAGATACGCAGTATTTT. It encodes CASSPAGADTQYF.

V is TRBV13 and J is TRBJ2-1; weak D call: TRBD2 (6 bases). V lost 6 bases to trimming and J lost 6 bases, with 18 bases between them. CDR3 length equals 15 residues. CDR1 and CDR2 from the germline V gene are PRHDT and FYEKMQ (reference sequence). CDR3 nucleotides: TGTGCCAGCAGGTACCAGGGAGGTTTGGGCAATGAGCAGTTCTTC. Translation gives CASRYQGGLGNEQFF.

V is TRBV7-2 and J is TRBJ2-3, with 16 bases matching TRBD2. This CDR3 has 16 amino acids. CDR1 SGHTA and CDR2 FQGNSA come from the germline V gene. After removal of 3 bases from V and 4 bases from J, the junction contained 1 base not matched to a gene. CDR3 amino acids: CASSFGTSGGADTQYF. Here the CDR3 DNA reads TGTGCCAGCAGCTTTGGGACTAGCGGGGGGGCAGATACGCAGTATTTT.

A word on this clone: Other nucleotide sequences in the sample specify the same CDR3. The V call is TRBV27, the J call TRBJ2-7, with 11 nucleotides matching TRBD1. The CDR3 runs to 14 residues. Germline V lookup: CDR1 MNHEY, CDR2 SMNVEV (reference sequence). The trim removed 4 bases at V and 4 bases at J, leaving 3 bases unmatched. DNA of the CDR3: TGTGCCAGCAGTTACCGGGACAGGGGGTACGAGCAGTACTTC. It codes for CASSYRDRGYEQYF.

DNA of the CDR3: TGTGCCAGTAGTATTGATAGCGGGAGCTACAATGAGCAGTTCTTC. Translated: CASSIDSGSYNEQFF. The gene calls are TRBV19 and TRBJ2-1; 9 positions match TRBD2. This CDR3 region has 15 residues. From germline, CDR1 is LNHDA and CDR2 SQIVND (reference sequence). J gave up 3 bases and V 3 bases, and 3 bases lay outside the gene matches.

The chain carries TRBV18 and TRBJ2-3, with a possible D match to TRBD1 (6 bases). Germline assignment: CDR1 KGHSH and CDR2 LQKENI. CDR3 length: 14 amino acids. With 6 bases removed from V and 6 bases from J, the gap between germline ends came to 16 bases. The CDR3 region has the DNA TGTGCCAGCTCTCTCGGACAGCTGAGTGATACGCAGTATTTT. It yields the protein CASSLGQLSDTQYF.

The chain is built from TRBV11-3 and TRBJ2-7, with D possibly being TRBD1 (5 bases). Germline values: CDR1 SGHNT, CDR2 YENEEA. The CDR3 is 13 residues long. V was clipped by 5 bases and J by 2 bases, with 10 bases between them. In DNA, the CDR3 is TGTGCCAGCAGCCCTGGACACCCCTACGAGCAGTACTTC. Translated: CASSPGHPYEQYF.

V is TRBV18 and J is TRBJ1-3, with 8 bases lining up with TRBD1. V shed 0 bases and J 4 bases; nucleotides not matched to a gene: 2. This CDR3 comprises 15 residues. The V gene's germline CDR1 is KGHSH and CDR2 LQKENI. The CDR3: CASSPPTGVGNTIYF. CDR3 nucleotide sequence: TGTGCCAGCTCACCACCGACAGGGGTCGGAAACACCATATATTTT.

In the case of this clone: Within the sample, other DNA sequences also encode this same CDR3. V and J are TRBV19 and TRBJ2-5; D is ambiguous. V shed 1 base and J shed 4 bases, with 4 bases lying between them. Looked up from germline, CDR1 is LNHDA and CDR2 is SQIVND (reference sequence). CDR3 length: 12 residues. DNA of the CDR3: TGTGCCAGTAGTATAGCGGGAGAGACCCAGTACTTC. Protein: CASSIAGETQYF.

Concerning this clone itself: Given a far larger clone just one base away, this is likely a sequencing read error. V gene TRBV29-1 combines with J gene TRBJ1-3, with a possible D match to TRBD1 (6 bases). The germline V gene has CDR1 SQVTM and CDR2 ANQGSEA. CDR3 length equals 13 residues. CDR3 amino acids: CSVPGGEANTTYF. CDR3 in DNA: TGCAGCGTTCCGGGGGGCGAGGCAAACACCACATATTTT. The full variable domain, in which reference TRBV29-1 and TRBJ1-3 provide the parts outside the CDR3, is SAVISQKPSRDICQRGTSLTIQCQVDSQVTMMFWYRQQPGQSLTLIATANQGSEATYESGFVIDKFPISRPNLTFSTLTVSNMSPEDSSIYLCSVPGGEANTTYFGEGSWLTVV.

The genes are TRBV5-1 and TRBJ2-1, with TRBD1 matching 9 bases. Germline values: CDR1 SGHRS, CDR2 YFSETQ. CDR3 length: 15 residues. Losses at the gene ends were 4 bases for V and 6 bases for J; bases not matched to a gene: 8. The CDR3 nucleotides read TGCGCCAGCAGCAGCGGGACAGGGTCCATCAATGAGCAGTTCTTC. Residues: CASSSGTGSINEQFF.

The chain links TRBV27 to TRBJ2-7; weak D call: TRBD1 (6 bases). Trimming stripped 7 bases from V and 0 bases from J, with 7 bases between. The CDR3 covers 12 residues. Looked up from germline, CDR1 is MNHEY and CDR2 is SMNVEV (reference sequence). The CDR3 spells CASMGASYEQYF. The DNA for the CDR3 is TGTGCCAGCATGGGGGCCTCCTACGAGCAGTACTTC.

This clone has just a few counts. The gene calls are TRBV13 and TRBJ2-6; possibly TRBD2 for D (6 bases). Germline V gene lookup returns CDR1 PRHDT and CDR2 FYEKMQ (reference sequence). V was cut by 5 bases and J by 0 bases, with 14 bases left in between. The CDR3 runs to 17 residues. CDR3 sequence (DNA): TGTGCCAGCAGCCATACTAGCTGGGCCTCTGGGGCCAACGTCCTGACTTTC. This translates into CASSHTSWASGANVLTF.

This clone was seen just once. The chain couples TRBV5-1 to TRBJ1-1, with no clear D. This CDR3 contains 14 residues. Looked up from germline, CDR1 is SGHRS and CDR2 is YFSETQ. Trimming left V 1 base short and J 5 bases short, with 12 bases between. CDR3 nucleotides: TGCGCCAGCAGCTTGTTAAGTACGGGGACTGAAGCTTTCTTT. Encoded protein: CASSLLSTGTEAFF.

J is TRBJ2-1 and V is TRBV4-3; a possible D gene is TRBD2 (6 bases). CDR1 is LGHNA, CDR2 YSLEER, per germline. The CDR3 has 16 residues. V was trimmed by 0 bases and J by 9 bases, leaving 18 bases between them. CDR3 sequence reads: CASSQDGSGGAGEQFF. For the CDR3, the DNA is TGCGCCAGCAGCCAAGACGGATCCGGAGGGGCTGGTGAGCAGTTCTTC.

This chain joins TRBV6-1 and TRBJ2-5, with TRBD2 identical over 8 bases. Germline CDR1 MNHNS, CDR2 SASEGT. The CDR3 runs to 15 residues. J gave up 4 bases and V 6 bases, and 10 bases lay outside the gene matches. The CDR3 loop reads CASRVQGGGSETQYF. In DNA, the CDR3 is TGTGCCAGCAGGGTTCAGGGCGGGGGGTCAGAGACCCAGTACTTC.

This clone was detected once. The chain carries TRBV10-1 and TRBJ2-7; 12 bases match TRBD2. Germline V CDR1 and CDR2: WNHNN, SYGVQD (reference sequence). After removal of 7 bases from V and 0 bases from J, the junction contained 10 bases not matched to a gene. The CDR3 contains 17 residues. This CDR3 reads CASIKTSGSHPSYEQYF. The CDR3 nucleotides are TGCGCCAGCATAAAGACTAGCGGGAGCCATCCCTCCTACGAGCAGTACTTC.

The V call is TRBV30, the J call TRBJ2-7; D unresolved. The CDR3 totals 13 residues. Germline V gene data show CDR1 as GTSNPN and CDR2 as SVGIG (reference sequence). Deletions cut 0 bases from V and 7 bases from J, with 13 bases between. The CDR3 nucleotides are TGTGCCTGGAGTGTAACTTTGCTACGGGAGCAGTACTTC. Amino acids: CAWSVTLLREQYF.

This clone was observed a few times. V and J are TRBV7-2 and TRBJ2-7; perhaps TRBD1 as D (5 bases). The germline gives CDR1 SGHTA, CDR2 FQGNSA. The CDR3 loop spans 14 amino acids. V shed 6 bases and J shed 0 bases, with 12 bases lying between them. The CDR3 DNA reads as TGTGCCAGCAGGGCACAGGTATCCTCCTACGAGCAGTACTTC. Translation gives CASRAQVSSYEQYF.

V gene TRBV5-1 combines with J gene TRBJ2-3; 12 nucleotides align to TRBD1. The length of the CDR3 is 15 residues. Trimming removed 4 bases from V and 5 bases from J; junction bases left unmatched: 5. Germline CDR1 reads SGHRS; CDR2 reads YFSETQ. The CDR3 here is CASSRGQGARDTQYF. The CDR3 DNA is TGCGCCAGCAGCCGGGGACAGGGGGCGAGAGATACGCAGTATTTT.